The entry below gives a single TCR beta chain sequence along with its context. Its antigen is not yet known. The record has no base qualities; no much larger clone is one base away. The cohort comprised around 690 healthy bone marrow donors. At the time of sampling, every cohort member was nominally healthy, though immune exposures that went unrecorded were likely present. The donor tested CMV seronegative and was one of the 352 seronegative cohort members. A peripheral blood sample was provided by each donor, and peripheral blood mononuclear cells were used for TCR beta sequencing. The Qiagen DNeasy Blood Extraction Kit was used to extract genomic DNA from the blood cell samples. The data stem from a study of cytomegalovirus exposure and HLA in healthy donors (dated by TCRdb to 2017 to 2019). Broadly, across the study: In an earlier analysis of under 600 of the donors, 250 to 350 Gb of sequence data and 100 million or so unique TCR beta sequences from 150 million to 200 million T cells were reported. About 280 gigabases of sequencing data and 70 million to 100 million unique TCR sequences made up an early release that covered around 640 HLA-typed donors. Among the roughly 400 genotyped donors, around 81% belonged to the genetic ancestry cluster associated with self-reported Caucasian donors. The aim of the study was to test whether cataloging public T cell receptors could identify signatures of past pathogen exposure. The study profiled the T cell repertoires of under 850 subjects by immunosequencing and related them to cytomegalovirus serostatus. A separate validation cohort of 100 to 150 different subjects was used in addition to the approximately 640-subject first cohort. High-throughput TCR immunosequencing, statistical association of individual TCRs with disease status, and machine learning were combined to predict cytomegalovirus infection status. To study patterns of TCR occurrence, a later analysis re-analyzed previously published TCR beta repertoires from 666 donors and added high-resolution HLA genotyping. In the later analysis, no new phenotypic data were used to find candidate immune exposures; instead, reliance was placed on TCR beta sequences and their occurrence across donors. In an earlier analysis of more than 550 of the donors, high-throughput TCR beta sequencing was used to judge whether each TCR beta V gene segment behaved as functional or pseudogenic. Donor age, sex, ethnicity and CMV serostatus were collected together with the repertoire data. A later genetic analysis took genome-wide SNP genotypes for about 55% of the roughly 700 donors and used that subset as a discovery cohort. Every repertoire in the discovery cohort had been generated on one and the same sequencing platform. Class I and class II HLA loci were covered by the typing at four-digit resolution. Typing coverage varied by locus: roughly 629-630 donors for A, B, C, DRB1 and DQB1; roughly 560 for DQA1; nearly 610 for DPA1; roughly 470 for DPB1. Roughly 5 DR-DQ haplotypes were handled as single units for association and clustering, since linkage in the cohort was strong. Among under 450 genotyped donors of the cohort, an average of approximately 240,000 unique TCR beta nucleotide sequences were sequenced per donor, about a sixth of them non-productive.

The germline V gene provides CDR1 MDHEN and CDR2 SYDVKM. Including cysteine and phenylalanine, the CDR3 has 15 amino acids. The CDR3 DNA has 45 bases and is translated from base 1. Ends trimmed: V by 5 bases, J by 5 bases; bases unmatched to a gene: 11. What the authors observed across the whole study: HLA typing was unavailable for some donors at each locus, so association tests used only the typed subset. Most TCR sequences were seen in very few donors, while some public TCRs were found in many individuals. According to the authors, the approach could potentially be generalized to other disease states and immunological phenotypes. The sequencing pipeline was judged likely to have produced a cluster of highly shared sequence variants as a technical artifact. In a later analysis, TCR association rates were found to vary across HLA loci, with the most associated TCRs seen for DRB1 alleles and the fewest for HLA-C alleles. This cohort had only TCR beta chains sequenced, and the lack of alpha or paired-chain data limited which features could be detected. The study listed 164 TCR beta chains as associated with cytomegalovirus. Because counts were too low, roughly 17 rarely observed V segments, including chromosome 9 orphons, were left out of the earlier analysis of approximately 500 of the donors. Three of the identified cytomegalovirus-associated TCR beta chains were confirmed in vitro to be specific for cytomegalovirus antigens. Linkage disequilibrium might explain the correlated functional status among segregating V segments, but an unknown experimental factor could not be ruled out. A later analysis found that most CMV-associated TCR beta chains appeared HLA-restricted, with HLA associations seemingly driven largely by CMV exposure. A later genetic analysis reported fewer N-insertions in productive TCRs among donors in an Asian-associated ancestry cluster than the roughly 620-donor mean. In a later genetic analysis, a missense DCLRE1C variant was associated with V-gene and J-gene trimming of TCR beta chains, and the association was replicated in an independent cohort. Compared with equally common non-associated chains, HLA-associated TCR beta chains in a later analysis were more clonally expanded and had lower generation probabilities. The presence/absence analyses assumed that sequencing depth was roughly uniform across donors, and that assumption may not be true. In an earlier analysis of more than 500 of the donors, most TCR beta V segments appeared in productive rearrangements about 90% or about 30% of the time, broadly matching IMGT annotations. Some IMGT-functional V segments, including TRBV6-2 and TRBV6-3, could not be told apart with the 87-base-pair reads, so those segments were excluded. A further reported finding was that TCR beta sequences accurately predicted the HLA-A and HLA-B alleles for most subjects in the first cohort. Specific HLA alleles were associated with around 18,000 TCR beta sequences at a false discovery rate of 0.05 in a later analysis. Immune exposure information for the cohort was limited to CMV serostatus. In a later analysis, several top co-occurrence clusters were reported to appear linked to parvovirus B19, influenza, CMV and Epstein-Barr virus. Cytomegalovirus status was reported to be diagnosed by the classifier with high specificity and sensitivity in both the original and validation cohorts. Assigning TCR associations to individual alleles was difficult when HLA alleles, especially DR and DQ, strongly co-occurred.

Library prep was done by the immunoSEQ multiplex PCR assay. For the multiplex PCR, a mixture combining 60 forward primers for TCR Vbeta segments and 13 reverse primers for TCR Jbeta segments was used. The CDR3 region of rearranged TCR beta genes was amplified from genomic DNA with a multiplex PCR assay. On the Illumina HiSeq System, the amplified TCR beta libraries were sequenced as 87-base-pair reads. For the original study's pipeline: Across the 640 or so repertoires, a later analysis counted 80 million or so unique TCR beta chains, some 11 million of which were shared by at least two donors. Raw reads were error-corrected and collapsed into unique sequences with a nearest-neighbor algorithm that merged closely related sequences to remove PCR and sequencing errors. Alignment of CDR3 sequences to IMGT reference sequences was used to assign V, D and J gene segments. Each retained sequence needed at least a six-nucleotide match to both a V gene segment and a J gene segment. A rearrangement was called productive if the CDR3 had no stop codons and remained in frame with V and J, and every other rearrangement was called non-productive. Following IMGT convention, CDR3 was defined as the stretch from the second conserved V-encoded cysteine to the conserved J-encoded phenylalanine. In an earlier analysis of 587 of the donors, sequences lacking an unambiguous match to a single V gene segment were excluded. In an earlier analysis of approximately 590 of the donors, a V segment was called functional when productive rearrangements were above 56.7%, and segregating when the standard deviation between donors exceeded 5%. A statistical classification framework was developed to diagnose cytomegalovirus status using the catalog of TCR beta chain sequences. In a later analysis, TCR nucleotide sequences were compared against IMGT/GENE-DB human TR gene sequences so that V and J genes could be assigned. Using the TCRdist pipeline, a later analysis assigned CDR3 sequences along with most-parsimonious VDJ recombination scenarios. In a later analysis, each TCR beta chain was defined by its CDR3 amino acid sequence together with its V-gene family, and reads lacking a unique V-gene family were excluded. To address suspected cross-contamination and a sequencing artifact, a later analysis removed over 500 highly shared, low-generation-probability nucleotide sequences. In a later analysis, a clonal expansion index for each public chain was calculated from normalized within-repertoire ranks of inferred template counts. In a later analysis, generation probabilities were computed with a VDJ recombination model fitted to out-of-frame rearrangements, and the resulting probabilities were checked against IGoR. In a later analysis, TCR-TCR, TCR-HLA and TCR-CMV co-occurrence was scored with hypergeometric tests, and a repertoire-size bias correction was applied to TCR pairs. In a later analysis, false discovery rates were estimated by permuting HLA or CMV assignments 20 times. In a later analysis, co-occurring TCRs were grouped with DBSCAN, and TCRdist sequence similarity was added when clustering was performed within HLA-allele-positive subsets. Co-occurrence clustering excluded repertoires with fewer than 30,000 or more than 120,000 public chains, plus five with anomalous nucleotide sharing. This is the immuneACCESS table as TCRdb keeps it, with only in-frame sequences that have V and J called. A part of the clones is gone; compared with another copy, unresolved V genes explain less than half, and the rest is unexplained. The DNA was the basis for D and trimming; V, J and clone size are from that table. This sample has about 150,000 clones in its table, and 75% of those were observed once. In total, the top ten clones hold 1.3% to 1.5% of the sample.

The sequenced material came from PBMCs. The V and J segments used are TRBV28 and TRBJ1-1; 7 bases in the junction line up with TRBD1. This TCR derives from a man aged 18 to 29 in good health and CMV-seronegative. The DNA reads TGTGCCAGCAGTCCCCGACAGGGAGTCTGGACTGAAGCTTTCTTT. It translates to CASSPRQGVWTEAFF. When the CDR3 is completed using the reference TRBV28 and TRBJ1-1 genes on either side, the full variable domain is DVKVTQSSRYLVKRTGEKVFLECVQDMDHENMFWYRQDPGLGLRLIYFSYDVKMKEKGDIPEGYSVSREKKERFSLILESASTNQTSMYLCASSPRQGVWTEAFFGQGTRLTVV.